This note documents a single T cell receptor beta chain sequence. There is no known antigen for this receptor. A junction end diverges from the germline sequence, so it may reflect a read error. The CDR1 and CDR2 encoded by the germline V gene are SGHRS and YFSETQ. The cysteine opens and the phenylalanine closes a CDR3 of 14 amino acids. Only the CDR3 portion is preserved as DNA: 42 bases, with reading frame beginning at the first base. Patients with autoimmune disease history or receiving systemic immunosuppression were excluded from the trial. Peripheral blood for TCR sequencing was collected from all dose cohorts at baseline, on cycle 4 day 1, and on cycle 7 day 1. The samples were drawn from a first-in-human, open-label, multicenter phase I dose-escalation trial of ivuxolimab. Adults with locally advanced or metastatic melanoma, renal cell carcinoma, hepatocellular carcinoma or head and neck squamous cell carcinoma were enrolled in the trial. Before TCR sequencing, CD4+ and CD8+ T cells were separately sorted from peripheral blood.

This entry comes from a study of OX40 agonist ivuxolimab in advanced cancers. Background for the entire study: Ivuxolimab, which targeted the costimulatory receptor OX40 (CD134), was an agonistic, fully human IgG2 monoclonal antibody. Intravenous ivuxolimab was administered to patients every 2 weeks at six dose levels: 0.01, 0.1, 0.3, 1.5, 3 and 10 mg/kg. Of the roughly 52 patients in dose escalation, 19 had hepatocellular carcinoma, about 15 had melanoma, 9 had renal cell carcinoma and 9 had head and neck cancer. In the dose-escalation cohort, more than 80% of patients were male, and the mean age was 60 years with a range of roughly 20 to 85. Prior anti-PD-1, anti-PD-L1 or anti-CTLA-4 therapy was permitted, and 35% to 40% of dose-escalation patients had received checkpoint inhibitors. Partial responses occurred in three dose-escalation patients, of whom one had hepatocellular carcinoma and two had cutaneous melanoma. Peripheral TCRbeta sequencing was intended to test whether TCR sequence diversity was altered and clonal T-cell expansion was caused by ivuxolimab. The paper reports the monotherapy dose-escalation portion (N of about 54 patients) of the phase I ivuxolimab trial.

Summary of the overall study and its limitations: At doses of 0.1 to 3.0 mg/kg, clonal expansion of both CD4+ and CD8+ T cells in blood was seen between baseline and week 6. Low levels of normalized T-cell clonal expansion were also seen in some patients who did not respond. In the 0.1-3.0 mg/kg groups, partial responders had among the lowest normalized peripheral clonal expansion, particularly in CD8+ T cells. The antigen specificity of the peripheral T cells that underwent clonal expansion was not determined. On average, CD8+ T cells showed more expanded clones than CD4+ T cells after ivuxolimab.

For sequencing of the TCRbeta CDR3 region, genomic DNA was extracted from the sorted cells. The immunoSEQ Assay was used for sequencing of TCRbeta CDR3 regions. TCRdb retrieved this table from immuneACCESS and kept in-frame rearrangements only. Not all clones are present; in checked studies, unresolved V genes account for under half, and no reason is known for the remainder. This sample is represented by about 51,000 clones; 65% to 85% of them were singletons. Jointly, the top ten make up approximately 2% of the sample. Sequenced material: CD4+ or CD8+ T cells sorted from blood, taken in a trial of the OX40 agonist ivuxolimab. The sequence is built from TRBV5-1 and TRBJ1-2; the D gene is unclear. The TCR comes from an adult with an advanced solid tumor such as melanoma, head and neck, liver or kidney cancer. The CDR3: CASSKSRADGGHTF. At the DNA level, the sequence is TGCGCCAGCAGCAAATCTCGGGCCGACGGTGGCCACACCTTC.